This T cell receptor (beta chain) appears in the sequencing data of a study of blood T cell repertoires in COVID-19 (dated by TCRdb to 2019 to 2021). About the study as a whole: Samples from collaborators originated in the United States, Italy and Spain and spanned both the acute and convalescent phases of COVID-19. Nearly every sample came with metadata listing a de-identified subject ID, COVID-19 status, age in years and sex. The samples were drawn from two sources: the first 160 participants of the ongoing ImmuneRACE study, and 1,254 subjects contributed by 6 global collaborators. The repertoires were made available in a free public database intended to serve as a resource for research on the immune response to SARS-CoV-2. The material from the prospective study consisted of cDNA or gDNA derived from T cells, B-cell-depleted T cells, or PBMCs. Where HLA class I and class II types were available, the types were taken from metadata supplied by the sample provider, not from assay-based typing. The dataset comprised deeply sampled blood TCRbeta repertoires from subjects exposed to, actively infected with, or recovered from COVID-19.

For this clone: The target of this receptor is not known. Within one base of it there is no much larger clone, and no base qualities were kept.

TCRbeta CDR3 regions were amplified from genomic DNA using the immunoSEQ Assay, a bias-controlled multiplex PCR. From the authors' description of their analysis: The number of nucleated cells in each sample was estimated by amplification of reference gene primers within the assay. To quantify the absolute abundance of each unique TCRbeta CDR3 rearrangement, sequence reads were collapsed and filtered. For each sample, productive Simpson clonality was calculated as the square root of Simpson's diversity index over productive rearrangements. TCRdb carries this immuneACCESS record with in-frame sequences only. Its versions omit some clonotypes, under half of them owing to an unresolved V gene in the studies checked, with the rest unexplained. D and trimming were read from the DNA, whereas the V and J calls and clone size are those reported in that table. The table for this sample lists 95,000 to 150,000 clones; approximately 74% of them were counted only once. The ten largest clones take up around 6% of the sample.

The CDR3 numbers 13 residues from cysteine through phenylalanine. Only the CDR3 region is kept as DNA, spanning 39 bases read in frame from base 1. At the junction V is shortened by 4 bases and J by 0 bases, with 10 bases in between. The germline V gene (reference sequence) gives CDR1 as GTSNPN and CDR2 as SVGIG. Collaborating institutions collected whole blood in K2EDTA tubes following their own protocols. Collaborator samples were shipped for TCRbeta analysis as frozen whole blood, isolated PBMCs, or DNA extracted from either sample type. What the study reported, not specific to this receptor: The amount of clinical and demographic metadata varied by source and participant and was provided uncurated.

The TCR comes from a man between 60 and 70 years old with acute or convalescent COVID-19. The chain was built from TRBV30 and TRBJ2-7; 6 matching bases give a weak D call of TRBD1. The sample taken for sequencing was peripheral blood. The nucleotide sequence is TGTGCCTGGAACGAGGGGGTCTCCTACGAGCAGTACTTC. Its protein reads: CAWNEGVSYEQYF.